This section outlines one T cell receptor beta chain sequence together with its context. Assay used: immunoSEQ multiplex PCR; TCRdb lists only in-frame clones, some missing. Of 60,000 to 90,000 clones listed, approximately 97% are singletons. The CDR3 extends over 12 amino acids. Trimming stripped 0 bases from V and 7 bases from J, with 7 bases between. The V gene's germline CDR1 is SGHDT and CDR2 YYEEEE. The entry originates in a study of technical replicates of blood from a few donors. The sequencing input was T cells isolated from PBMCs. The chain couples TRBV5-6 to TRBJ2-5; possible D gene TRBD2, 5 bases. This receptor was taken from a human donor in good health. CDR3 region: CASSLAGRTQYF. The CDR3 nucleotides read TGTGCCAGCAGCTTGGCGGGGAGGACCCAGTACTTC.